The clone carrying this T cell receptor beta chain came up a few times. These data are taken from a study of cytomegalovirus exposure and HLA in healthy donors. PCR primers comprised 60 Vbeta and 13 Jbeta primers. Assay used: immunoSEQ multiplex PCR; TCRdb lists only in-frame clones, some missing. Of about 240,000 clones listed, over 70% were seen once; the top ten hold around 8.6%. CDR3 length equals 13 residues. V dropped 3 bases and J dropped 7 bases, with 14 bases sitting between them. The germline V gene encodes CDR1 SGDLS and CDR2 YYNGEE. The receptor was derived from a woman in her fifties or sixties in good health and CMV-seropositive. Input material: PBMCs. This sequence joins TRBV9 and TRBJ2-7; a possible D gene is TRBD1 (6 bases). CDR3 residues: CASSAWDRGEQYF. DNA for the CDR3: TGTGCCAGCAGCGCTTGGGATAGGGGGGAGCAGTACTTC.